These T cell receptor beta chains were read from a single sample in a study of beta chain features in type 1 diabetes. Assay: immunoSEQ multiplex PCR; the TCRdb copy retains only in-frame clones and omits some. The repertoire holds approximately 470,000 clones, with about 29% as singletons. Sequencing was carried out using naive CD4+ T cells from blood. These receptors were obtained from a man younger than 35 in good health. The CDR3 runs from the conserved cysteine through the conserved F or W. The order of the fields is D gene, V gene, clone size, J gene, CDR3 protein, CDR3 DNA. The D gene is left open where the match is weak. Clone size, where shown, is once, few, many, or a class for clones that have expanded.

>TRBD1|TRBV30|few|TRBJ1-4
CAWSVRQGSNEKLFF
TGTGCCTGGAGTGTCCGACAGGGTTCTAATGAAAAACTGTTTTTT
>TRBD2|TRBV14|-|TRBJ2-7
CASSQDHLAGGLYF
TGTGCCAGCAGCCAAGATCACCTAGCGGGAGGGCTGTACTTC
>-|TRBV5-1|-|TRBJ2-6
CASSLRASGANVLTF
TGCGCCAGCAGCTTACGGGCCTCTGGGGCCAACGTCCTGACTTTC
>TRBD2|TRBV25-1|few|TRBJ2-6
CASSEGRTSLSGANVLTF
TGTGCCAGCAGTGAAGGTCGGACTAGCCTCTCTGGGGCCAACGTCCTGACTTTC
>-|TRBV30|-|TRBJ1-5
CAWNSREDQPQHF
TGTGCCTGGAATAGCAGGGAGGATCAGCCCCAGCATTTT
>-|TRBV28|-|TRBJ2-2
CASSLPNTGELFF
TGTGCCAGCAGTTTACCGAACACCGGGGAGCTGTTTTTT
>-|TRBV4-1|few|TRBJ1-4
CASSQPAEGNEKLFF
TGCGCCAGCAGCCAACCTGCCGAAGGTAATGAAAAACTGTTTTTT
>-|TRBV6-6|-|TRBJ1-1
CASMEGENTEAFF
TGTGCCAGCATGGAGGGAGAGAACACTGAAGCTTTCTTT
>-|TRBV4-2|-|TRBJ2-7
CASSQAGRGMGEQYF
TGTGCCAGCAGCCAAGCCGGCAGGGGAATGGGCGAGCAGTACTTC
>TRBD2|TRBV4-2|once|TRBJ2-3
CASSQETGRGTDTQYF
TGTGCCAGCAGCCAAGAGACGGGGAGGGGAACAGATACGCAGTATTTT
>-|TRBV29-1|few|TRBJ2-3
CSVNSYGRGTDTQYF
TGCAGCGTCAATAGTTACGGGAGAGGTACAGATACGCAGTATTTT
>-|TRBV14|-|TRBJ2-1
CASSQDPSYNEQFF
TGTGCCAGCAGCCAAGATCCCTCCTACAATGAGCAGTTCTTC
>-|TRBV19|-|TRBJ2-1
CASRYQISYNEQFF
TGTGCCAGTAGGTACCAAATCTCCTACAATGAGCAGTTCTTC
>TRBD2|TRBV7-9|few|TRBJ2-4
CASSQYAGTSGSLNIQYF
TGTGCCAGCAGCCAGTATGCCGGGACTAGCGGGAGTCTCAACATTCAGTACTTC
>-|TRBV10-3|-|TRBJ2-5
CAISDTPETQYF
TGTGCCATCAGCGACACCCCGGAGACCCAGTACTTC